The present T cell receptor beta chain was sequenced within a study of blood T cell repertoires in COVID-19. Generated by immunoSEQ multiplex PCR, the TCRdb table keeps only in-frame clones and is missing some. The sample lists roughly 100,000 clones, just over 90% occurring once. V shed 2 bases, J shed 6 bases, and the junction held 4 bases outside the gene matches. CDR3 length: 14 amino acids. CDR1 and CDR2 from the germline V gene are MDHEN and SYDVKM. This TCR came from a woman between 45 and 65 years old in a cohort sampled during active COVID-19. Sequencing was performed on peripheral blood. The chain recombines TRBV28 with TRBJ1-5; 7 bases are shared with TRBD1. The CDR3 is CASSLSQGGQPQHF. Here the CDR3 DNA reads TGTGCCAGCAGTTTAAGTCAGGGGGGTCAGCCCCAGCATTTT.